This paragraph reports one T cell receptor (beta chain). The antigen is not known. This specimen belongs to a study of shared clonotypes between healthy human individuals. Germline CDR1 is ENHRY and CDR2 is SYGVKD. The CDR3 length is 17 residues. The ends were cut back, 0 bases at V and 0 bases at J, with 14 bases in the middle. Using immunoSEQ multiplex PCR, the repertoire was profiled, and TCRdb retains in-frame clones only, with some absent. The profile shows about 2.4 million clones, 90% to 95% of them singletons. Study-wide results and limits: With few donors, the genetic and exposure-history diversity represented was limited. Although depth was large, rarefaction showed that sequencing of the sorted subsets was incomplete.

The receptor was isolated from a man between 18 and 29 years old in good health. J is TRBJ1-2 and V is TRBV10-3, with D possibly being TRBD1 (5 bases). The sequenced sample was naive CD4+ T cells sorted from blood. Stated subset: CD45RA+ positively selected. The CDR3 spells CAISESTAQLANYGYTF. The CDR3 nucleotides read TGTGCCATCAGTGAGTCGACAGCGCAGCTAGCTAACTATGGCTACACCTTC.